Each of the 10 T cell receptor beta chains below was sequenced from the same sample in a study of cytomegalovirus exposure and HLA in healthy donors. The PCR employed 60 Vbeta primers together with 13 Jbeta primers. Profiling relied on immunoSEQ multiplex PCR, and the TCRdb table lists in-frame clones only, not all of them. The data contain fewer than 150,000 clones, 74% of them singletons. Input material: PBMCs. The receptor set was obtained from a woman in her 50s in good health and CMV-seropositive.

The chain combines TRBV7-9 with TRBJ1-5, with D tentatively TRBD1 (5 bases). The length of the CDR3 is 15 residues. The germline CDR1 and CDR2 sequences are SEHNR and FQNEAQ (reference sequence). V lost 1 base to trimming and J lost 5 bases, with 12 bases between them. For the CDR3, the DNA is TGTGCCAGCAGCTTAGGCACAGGCTTCCATCAGCCCCAGCATTTT. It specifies CASSLGTGFHQPQHF. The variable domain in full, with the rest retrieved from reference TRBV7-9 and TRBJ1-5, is DTGVSQNPRHKITKRGQNVTFRCDPISEHNRLYWYRQTLGQGPEFLTYFQNEAQLEKSRLLSDRFSAERPKGSFSTLEIQRTEQGDSAMYLCASSLGTGFHQPQHFGDGTRLSIL.

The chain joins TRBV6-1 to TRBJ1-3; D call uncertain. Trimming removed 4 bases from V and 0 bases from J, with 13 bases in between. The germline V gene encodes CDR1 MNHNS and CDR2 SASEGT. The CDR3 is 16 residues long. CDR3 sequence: CASSASVPHSGNTIYF. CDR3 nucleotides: TGTGCCAGCAGTGCCTCGGTACCCCACTCTGGAAACACCATATATTTT.

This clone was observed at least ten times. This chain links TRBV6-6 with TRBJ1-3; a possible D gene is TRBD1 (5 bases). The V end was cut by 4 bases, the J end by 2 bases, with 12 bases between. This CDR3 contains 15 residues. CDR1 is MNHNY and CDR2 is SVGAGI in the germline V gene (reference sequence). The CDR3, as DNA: TGTGCCAGCAGTTCCCGGGCAGGGACTGGAAACACCATATATTTT. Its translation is CASSSRAGTGNTIYF.

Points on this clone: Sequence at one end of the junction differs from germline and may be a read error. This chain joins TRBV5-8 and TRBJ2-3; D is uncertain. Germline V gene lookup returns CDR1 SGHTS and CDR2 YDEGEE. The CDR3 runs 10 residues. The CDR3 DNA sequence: TGTGCCAGCAGCTTGGGGGCCCCCCCTTTT. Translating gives CASSLGAPPF.

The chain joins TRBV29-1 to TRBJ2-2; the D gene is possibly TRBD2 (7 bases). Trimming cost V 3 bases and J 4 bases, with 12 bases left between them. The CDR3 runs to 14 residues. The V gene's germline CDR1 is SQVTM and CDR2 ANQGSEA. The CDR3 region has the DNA TGCAGCGTTGATAAGGGGGGGGGCACCGGGGAGCTGTTTTTT. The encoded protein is CSVDKGGGTGELFF.

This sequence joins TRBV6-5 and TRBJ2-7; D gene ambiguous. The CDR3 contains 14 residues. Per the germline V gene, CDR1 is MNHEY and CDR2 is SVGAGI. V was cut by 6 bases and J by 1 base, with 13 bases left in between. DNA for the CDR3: TGTGCCAGCAGCCCAATTACGCGGTCCTACGAGCAGTACTTC. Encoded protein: CASSPITRSYEQYF.

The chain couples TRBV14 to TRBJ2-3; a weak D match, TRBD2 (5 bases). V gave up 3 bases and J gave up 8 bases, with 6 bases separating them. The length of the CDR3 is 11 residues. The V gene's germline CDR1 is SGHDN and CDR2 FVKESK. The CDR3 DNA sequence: TGTGCCAGCAGCCAGGGGAGTACGCAGTATTTT. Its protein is CASSQGSTQYF.

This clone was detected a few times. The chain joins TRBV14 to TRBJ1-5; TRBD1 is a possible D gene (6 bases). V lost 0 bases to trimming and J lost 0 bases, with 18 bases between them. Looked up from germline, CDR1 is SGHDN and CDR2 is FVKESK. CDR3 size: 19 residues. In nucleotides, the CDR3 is TGTGCCAGCAGCCAAGAGGTAGGGACACCACGATATAGCAATCAGCCCCAGCATTTT. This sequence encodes CASSQEVGTPRYSNQPQHF.

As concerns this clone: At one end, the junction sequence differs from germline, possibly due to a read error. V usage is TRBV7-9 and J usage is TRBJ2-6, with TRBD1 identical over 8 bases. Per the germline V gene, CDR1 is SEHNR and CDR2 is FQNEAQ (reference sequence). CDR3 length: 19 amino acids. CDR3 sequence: CASSRSPGTGSSGANVPTF. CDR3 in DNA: TGTGCCAGCAGCCGCAGCCCCGGGACAGGATCCTCTGGGGCCAACGTCCCGACTTTC.

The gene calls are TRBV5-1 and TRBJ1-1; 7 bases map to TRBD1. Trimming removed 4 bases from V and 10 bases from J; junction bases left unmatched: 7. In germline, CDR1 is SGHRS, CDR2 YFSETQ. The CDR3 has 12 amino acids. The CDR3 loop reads CASSRDRVGAFF. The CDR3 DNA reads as TGCGCCAGCAGCCGAGACAGGGTAGGAGCTTTCTTT.